This is a list of T cell receptor beta chains from one sample in a study of OX40 agonist ivuxolimab in advanced cancers. This table comes from immunoSEQ multiplex PCR, and its TCRdb copy is limited to in-frame clones, with some not included. The sample includes tens of thousands of clones, roughly 86% of them seen just once. The sequenced sample was CD4+ or CD8+ T cells sorted from blood, obtained in a trial of the OX40 agonist ivuxolimab. Source of these receptors: an adult with an advanced solid tumor such as melanoma, head and neck, liver or kidney cancer. The CDR3 runs from the conserved cysteine through the conserved F or W.

TRBJ2-6,TRBV18,CASSPRRVAESSGANVLTF
TRBJ2-5,TRBV29-1,CSVLRHLQETQYF
TRBJ1-4,TRBV4-3,CASSQGAAEFEKLFF
TRBJ2-4,TRBV5-1,CASSLGDNGALTKNIQYF
TRBJ1-6,TRBV28,CASRLTAGNSPLHF
TRBJ1-3,TRBV28,CASSLFSNRAGNTIYF
TRBJ1-4,TRBV4-1,CASSPPWGRVREKLFF
TRBJ2-7,TRBV11-2,CASSGQRRRSYEQYF
TRBJ2-7,TRBV4-2,CASSQFLGTSGGSYEQYF
TRBJ2-1,TRBV11-3,CASSSPGHTSAGVPYNEQFF
TRBJ1-4,TRBV9,CASSPGQINEKLFF
.,TRBV7-8,CASSLGLTGVLNEQYF
TRBJ1-2,TRBV14,CASSPGARQGNRPNYGYTF
TRBJ2-1,TRBV29-1,CSLSSRVGGNEQFF
TRBJ1-1,TRBV27,CASKKIGGDGNTEAFF
TRBJ1-5,TRBV9,CASSVAAGNQPQHF
TRBJ2-7,TRBV5-4,CASSLVGRGTYEQYF
TRBJ2-7,TRBV11-2,CASSGRVTKQGSLNEQYF
TRBJ2-1,TRBV28,CASRPLLGLAGGPSSYNEQFF
TRBJ2-1,TRBV5-4,CASSWDRGREQFF
TRBJ2-3,TRBV5-1,CASSREEARASTDTQYF
TRBJ2-6,TRBV11-2,CASSLDWTGAGANVLTF
TRBJ2-1,TRBV29-1,CSAGGEQFF
TRBJ1-3,TRBV7-8,CASSLIQGTGSNTIYF
TRBJ1-1,TRBV6-5,CASSYLDRGRTEAFF
TRBJ2-3,TRBV19,CASSIDSSTDTQYF
TRBJ2-2,TRBV7-8,CASSSSGTGIGELFF
TRBJ2-7,TRBV6-5,CASRRGERESEQYF